This TCR beta chain was recorded in a study of T cell responses to AZD1222 COVID-19 vaccine. Findings and caveats of the study: Clonal diversity was possibly underestimated; the donors were predominantly white British and more often female.

This clone was detected only once. Its antigen remains unidentified. Profiled with immunoSEQ multiplex PCR; TCRdb holds only in-frame clones, not every one. This table holds 60,000 to 65,000 clones, 84% found once. Deletions cut 4 bases from V and 6 bases from J, with 19 bases between. Looked up from germline, CDR1 is LNHNV and CDR2 is YYDKDF (reference sequence). The CDR3 contains 16 residues. Sequenced here: peripheral blood, sampled on day 0 of AZD1222 vaccination. This chain uses TRBV15 with TRBJ2-1; the D call may be TRBD1 or TRBD2 (6 bases each). The TCR sequence derives from an adult in good health. CDR3 sequence: CATSMGGGTDFNEQFF. Here the CDR3 DNA reads TGTGCCACCAGCATGGGGGGCGGGACTGACTTCAATGAGCAGTTCTTC.